The present entry profiles one TCR beta chain with its context. Its antigen is currently unknown. These data are taken from a study of T cell responses to AZD1222 COVID-19 vaccine. The overall study: Pooled together were second doses at about 4 or about 12 weeks.

This table comes from immunoSEQ multiplex PCR, and its TCRdb copy is limited to in-frame clones, with some not included. The sample comprises about 120,000 clones, under 95% of which are singletons, and almost 5.5% rests with the top ten. Study-level results: Receipt of two AZD1222 doses was followed by a rise in Spike-specific TCR breadth and depth. Mostly white British, mostly female donors; authors suggested clonal diversity may be underestimated.

The CDR3 extends over 16 amino acids. V was pared by 4 bases and J by 5 bases, with 18 bases between. Germline V CDR1 and CDR2: SGHRS, YFSETQ. The V gene is TRBV5-1, the J gene TRBJ1-4; D is perhaps TRBD1 (6 bases). The sample in question was peripheral blood, obtained on day 0 of AZD1222 vaccination. The clonotype was recovered from an adult in good health. DNA of the CDR3: TGCGCCAGCAGCGCATGGCCAACAGGGCGCAATGAAAAACTGTTTTTT. Protein sequence: CASSAWPTGRNEKLFF.